A single sample is the source of the 16 T cell receptor beta chains below, sequenced in a study of cytomegalovirus exposure and HLA in healthy donors. Clones were sequenced by immunoSEQ multiplex PCR, and TCRdb holds only the in-frame ones, with some missing. Among roughly 67,000 clones listed, around 90% were seen once. Sequenced: PBMCs. The receptors stem from a man aged 18 to 30 in good health and CMV-seronegative.

The rearrangement uses TRBV11-2 and TRBJ2-7, with TRBD2 matching 8 bases. J was trimmed by 2 bases and V by 3 bases; bases with no gene match: 9. Germline V gene sequence: CDR1 SGHAT, CDR2 FQNNGV. The CDR3 has 16 residues. The CDR3: CASSFMGTSGTYEQYF. As DNA, the CDR3 is TGTGCCAGCAGCTTTATGGGGACTAGTGGGACCTACGAGCAGTACTTC.

The rearrangement uses TRBV5-5 and TRBJ2-2; 7 nucleotides agree with TRBD2. The trim removed 2 bases at V and 7 bases at J, leaving 14 bases unmatched. Germline V gene lookup returns CDR1 SGHKS and CDR2 YYEKEE (reference sequence). The CDR3 length is 17 residues. The CDR3 loop reads CASSLTSPGLRIGELFF. The CDR3 bases are TGTGCCAGCAGCTTAACCTCCCCGGGACTAAGGATCGGGGAGCTGTTTTTT.

The chain uses TRBV29-1 and TRBJ1-2; D perhaps matches TRBD1 (6 bases). The CDR3 is 13 amino acids. Per the germline V gene, CDR1 is SQVTM and CDR2 is ANQGSEA. V lost 4 bases and J 6 bases, leaving 15 bases between the germline ends. CDR3 sequence: CSVVSGQGNGYTF. As DNA, the CDR3 is TGCAGCGTTGTGTCCGGGCAGGGGAATGGCTACACCTTC.

The chain's CDR3 is CASGSTGNGNTIYF. In DNA, the CDR3 is TGTGCCAGCGGATCAACAGGGAATGGAAACACCATATATTTT. The V call is TRBV7-2, the J call TRBJ1-3; possibly TRBD1 for D (6 bases). Germline CDR1 is SGHTA and CDR2 is FQGNSA. This CDR3 has 14 residues. Deletions cut 8 bases from V and 3 bases from J, with 14 bases between. The variable domain in full, with the rest retrieved from reference TRBV7-2 and TRBJ1-3, is GAGVSQSPSNKVTEKGKDVELRCDPISGHTALYWYRQSLGQGLEFLIYFQGNSAPDKSGLPSDRFSAERTGGSVSTLTIQRTQQEDSAVYLCASGSTGNGNTIYFGEGSWLTVV.

The chain links TRBV9 to TRBJ2-1; possible D gene TRBD1, 6 bases. The length of the CDR3 is 15 residues. CDR1 SGDLS and CDR2 YYNGEE come from the germline V gene. The V end was cut by 0 bases, the J end by 9 bases, with 16 bases between. The CDR3 protein is CASSVAPRGAGEQFF. The CDR3 DNA sequence: TGTGCCAGCAGCGTAGCCCCCAGGGGAGCAGGTGAGCAGTTCTTC.

This sequence joins TRBV28 and TRBJ2-1; 11 bases are shared with TRBD1. This CDR3 is 17 amino acids long. The V gene's germline CDR1 is MDHEN and CDR2 SYDVKM. V shed 3 bases and J 10 bases; nucleotides not matched to a gene: 14. In DNA, the CDR3 is TGTGCCAGCAGTTTCAATACAGGACAGGGGGCAGGACGCGAGCAGTTCTTC. This encodes CASSFNTGQGAGREQFF.

The V gene is TRBV11-3, the J gene TRBJ2-1; the D gene is possibly TRBD1 (5 bases). The CDR3 covers 14 residues. The germline CDR1 and CDR2 sequences are SGHNT and YENEEA. V was shortened by 5 bases and J by 6 bases, with 14 bases between the two germline ends. As DNA, the CDR3 is TGTGCCAGCAGCCACTACCTAGGGGTCAATGAGCAGTTCTTC. Amino acids: CASSHYLGVNEQFF. Variable domain in full (rest from reference TRBV11-3 and TRBJ2-1): EAGVVQSPRYKIIEKKQPVAFWCNPISGHNTLYWYLQNLGQGPELLIRYENEEAVDDSQLPKDRFSAERLKGVDSTLKIQPAELGDSAVYLCASSHYLGVNEQFFGPGTRLTVL.

This chain joins TRBV19 and TRBJ2-7; TRBD1 agrees at 8 bases. The CDR3 sequence is 15 residues long. CDR1 is LNHDA and CDR2 is SQIVND in the germline V gene (reference sequence). V was pared by 5 bases and J by 6 bases, with 12 bases of the junction left unmatched. The CDR3 protein is CASSVAAGGLGEQYF. CDR3 DNA sequence: TGTGCCAGTAGTGTAGCGGCAGGGGGCTTGGGCGAGCAGTACTTC.

This rearrangement joins TRBV10-3 to TRBJ2-1, with D possibly being TRBD1 (5 bases). The V end lost 5 bases, the J end lost 2 bases, and 7 bases lay between the germline ends. The V gene's germline CDR1 is ENHRY and CDR2 SYGVKD. The CDR3 loop spans 13 amino acids. The CDR3 loop reads CAISLGAYNEQFF. In DNA form, the CDR3 reads TGTGCCATCAGTCTAGGGGCCTACAATGAGCAGTTCTTC.

The chain carries TRBV7-3 and TRBJ2-1; weak D call: TRBD1 (6 bases). From germline, CDR1 is SGHTA and CDR2 FQGTGA. The CDR3 has 16 residues. V shed 5 bases and J shed 0 bases, with 14 bases lying between them. The CDR3 DNA follows: TGTGCCAGCAGCCGACGGACAGTGAGCTCCTACAATGAGCAGTTCTTC. Translation: CASSRRTVSSYNEQFF.

The gene calls are TRBV5-1 and TRBJ2-6; D unclear. Germline V lookup: CDR1 SGHRS, CDR2 YFSETQ. The germline V and J ends were trimmed by 1 base and 0 bases, with 5 bases remaining between them. The CDR3 has 15 residues. CDR3 in amino acids: CASSLSPSGANVLTF. The CDR3 DNA reads as TGCGCCAGCAGCTTGAGCCCCTCTGGGGCCAACGTCCTGACTTTC.

This clone has only a few counts. The chain employs TRBV14 and TRBJ2-7; 7 positions match TRBD2. With V trimmed by 2 bases and J by 2 bases, 3 bases remained unmatched. Germline V gene data show CDR1 as SGHDN and CDR2 as FVKESK. The CDR3 has 14 amino acids. The CDR3 DNA reads as TGTGCCAGCAGCCAAACTAGCGCGGCCTACGAGCAGTACTTC. This translates into CASSQTSAAYEQYF.

The J gene is TRBJ2-1, the V gene TRBV7-3; 13 bases are shared with TRBD2. This CDR3 contains 17 residues. With V trimmed by 1 base and J by 4 bases, 4 bases remained unmatched. The germline V gene has CDR1 SGHTA and CDR2 FQGTGA. The chain's CDR3 is CASSLSPTSGRYNEQFF. Here the CDR3 DNA reads TGTGCCAGCAGCTTAAGCCCGACTAGCGGGAGGTACAATGAGCAGTTCTTC.

This clone was counted between two and nine times. This rearrangement joins TRBV6-5 to TRBJ1-5; no definite D call. The CDR3 is 15 amino acids. V was shortened by 2 bases and J by 1 base, with 9 bases between the two germline ends. Germline CDR1 reads MNHEY; CDR2 reads SVGAGI. In nucleotides, the CDR3 is TGTGCCAGCAGTTACGGCAGCGGGAGCAATCAGCCCCAGCATTTT. It is translated as CASSYGSGSNQPQHF.

V and J are TRBV18 and TRBJ2-7; a possible D gene is TRBD2 (6 bases). V shed 0 bases and J shed 3 bases, with 15 bases lying between them. Germline-derived CDR1 and CDR2 are KGHSH and LQKENI. This CDR3 comprises 16 residues. This CDR3 reads CASSPPGGRGYYEQYF. In DNA form, the CDR3 reads TGTGCCAGCTCACCACCGGGGGGAAGGGGTTACTACGAGCAGTACTTC.

This chain connects TRBV7-2 to TRBJ2-1, with 7 bases identical to TRBD2. Germline V gives CDR1 SGHTA, CDR2 FQGNSA. This CDR3 is built from 15 residues. Trimming took 1 base from V and 4 from J; bases not matched to a gene: 4. The CDR3 sequence: CASSLVVSGYNEQFF. The DNA for the CDR3 is TGTGCCAGCAGCTTAGTGGTTAGCGGGTACAATGAGCAGTTCTTC.